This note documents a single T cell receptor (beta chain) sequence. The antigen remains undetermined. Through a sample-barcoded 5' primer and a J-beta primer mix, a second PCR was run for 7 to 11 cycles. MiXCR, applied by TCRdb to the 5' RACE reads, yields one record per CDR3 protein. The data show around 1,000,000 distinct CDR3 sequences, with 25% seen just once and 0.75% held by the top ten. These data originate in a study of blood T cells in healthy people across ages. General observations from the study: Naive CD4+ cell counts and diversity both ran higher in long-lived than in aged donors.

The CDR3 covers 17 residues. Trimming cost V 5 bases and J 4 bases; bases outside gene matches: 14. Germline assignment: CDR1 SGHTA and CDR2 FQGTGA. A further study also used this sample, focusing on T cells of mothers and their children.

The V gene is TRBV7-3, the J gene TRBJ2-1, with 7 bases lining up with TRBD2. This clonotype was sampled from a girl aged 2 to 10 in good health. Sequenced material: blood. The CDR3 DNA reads TGTGCCAGCAGCCCCATAAGTCCCGGACTAGGTTACAATGAGCAGTTCTTC. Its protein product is CASSPISPGLGYNEQFF. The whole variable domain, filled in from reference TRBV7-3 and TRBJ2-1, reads GAGVSQTPSNKVTEKGKYVELRCDPISGHTALYWYRQSLGQGPEFLIYFQGTGAADDSGLPNDRFFAVRPEGSVSTLKIQRTERGDSAVYLCASSPISPGLGYNEQFFGPGTRLTVL.